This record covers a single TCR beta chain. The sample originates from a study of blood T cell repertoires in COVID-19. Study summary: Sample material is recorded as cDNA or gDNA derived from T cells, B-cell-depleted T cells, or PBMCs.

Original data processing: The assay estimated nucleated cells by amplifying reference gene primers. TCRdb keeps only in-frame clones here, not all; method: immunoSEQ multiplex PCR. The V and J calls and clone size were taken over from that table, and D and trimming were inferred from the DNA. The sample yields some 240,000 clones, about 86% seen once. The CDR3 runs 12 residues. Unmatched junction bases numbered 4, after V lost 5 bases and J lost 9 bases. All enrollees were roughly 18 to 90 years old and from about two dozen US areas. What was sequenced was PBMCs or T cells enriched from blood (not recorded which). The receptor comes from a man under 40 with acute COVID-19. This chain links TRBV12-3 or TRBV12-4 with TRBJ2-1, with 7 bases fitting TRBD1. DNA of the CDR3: TGTGCCAGCAGTCAGGGGGACCTTGAGCAGTTCTTC. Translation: CASSQGDLEQFF.